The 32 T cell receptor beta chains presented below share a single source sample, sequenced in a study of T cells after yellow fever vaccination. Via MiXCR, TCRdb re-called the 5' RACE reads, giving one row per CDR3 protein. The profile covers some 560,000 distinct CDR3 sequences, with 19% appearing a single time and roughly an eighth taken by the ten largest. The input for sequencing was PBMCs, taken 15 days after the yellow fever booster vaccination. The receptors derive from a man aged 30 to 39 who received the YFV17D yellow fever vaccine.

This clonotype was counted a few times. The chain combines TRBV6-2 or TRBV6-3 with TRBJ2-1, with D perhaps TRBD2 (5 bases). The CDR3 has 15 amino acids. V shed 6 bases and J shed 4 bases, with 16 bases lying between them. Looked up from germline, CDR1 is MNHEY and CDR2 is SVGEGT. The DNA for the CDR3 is TGTGCCAGCAGGGTTGGGAGTTTACTTTACAATGAGCAGTTCTTC. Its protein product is CASRVGSLLYNEQFF.

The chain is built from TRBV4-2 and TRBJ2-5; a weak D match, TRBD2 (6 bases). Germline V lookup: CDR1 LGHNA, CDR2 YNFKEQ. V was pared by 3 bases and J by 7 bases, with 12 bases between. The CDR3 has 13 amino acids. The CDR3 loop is CASSQSLGGTQYF. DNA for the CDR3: TGTGCCAGCAGCCAGTCCCTGGGGGGGACCCAGTACTTC.

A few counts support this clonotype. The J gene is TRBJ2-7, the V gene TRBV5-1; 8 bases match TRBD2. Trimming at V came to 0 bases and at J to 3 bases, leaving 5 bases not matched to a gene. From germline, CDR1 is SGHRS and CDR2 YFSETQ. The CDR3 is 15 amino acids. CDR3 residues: CASSLEGREGYEQYF. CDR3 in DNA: TGCGCCAGCAGCTTGGAAGGCCGGGAGGGCTACGAGCAGTACTTC.

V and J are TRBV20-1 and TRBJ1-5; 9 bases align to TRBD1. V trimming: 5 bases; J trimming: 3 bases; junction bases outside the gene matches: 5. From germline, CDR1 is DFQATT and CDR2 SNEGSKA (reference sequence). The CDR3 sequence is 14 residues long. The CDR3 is CSAVRDRDNQPQHF. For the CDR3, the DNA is TGCAGTGCTGTCCGGGACAGGGACAATCAGCCCCAGCATTTT.

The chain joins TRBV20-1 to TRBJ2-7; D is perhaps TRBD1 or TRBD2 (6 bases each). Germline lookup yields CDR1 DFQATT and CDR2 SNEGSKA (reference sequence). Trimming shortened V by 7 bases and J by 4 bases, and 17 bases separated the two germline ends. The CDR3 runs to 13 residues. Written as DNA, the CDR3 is TGCAGTGTGAGGGTAGGAGGGGGGTACGAGCAGTACTTC. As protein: CSVRVGGGYEQYF.

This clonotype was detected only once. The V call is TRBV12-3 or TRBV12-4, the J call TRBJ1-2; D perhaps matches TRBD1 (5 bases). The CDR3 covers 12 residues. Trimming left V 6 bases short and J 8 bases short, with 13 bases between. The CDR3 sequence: CASRGPNMGYTF. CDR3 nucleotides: TGTGCCAGCAGGGGACCCAATATGGGCTACACCTTC.

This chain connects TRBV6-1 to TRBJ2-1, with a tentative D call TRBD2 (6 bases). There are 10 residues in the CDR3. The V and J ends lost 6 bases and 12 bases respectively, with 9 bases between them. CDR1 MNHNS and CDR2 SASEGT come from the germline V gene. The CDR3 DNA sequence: TGTGCCAGCAGCTCCGGGGGGCAGTTCTTC. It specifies CASSSGGQFF.

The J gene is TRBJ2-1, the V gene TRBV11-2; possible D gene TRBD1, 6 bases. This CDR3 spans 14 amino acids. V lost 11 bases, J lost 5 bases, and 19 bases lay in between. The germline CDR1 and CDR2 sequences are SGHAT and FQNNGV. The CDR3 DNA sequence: TGTGCCGAGGGGGTCAATAGCGTCGACAATGAGCAGTTCTTC. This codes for CAEGVNSVDNEQFF. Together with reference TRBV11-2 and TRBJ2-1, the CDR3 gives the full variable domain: EAGVAQSPRYKIIEKRQSVAFWCNPISGHATLYWYQQILGQGPKLLIQFQNNGVVDDSQLPKDRFSAERLKGVDSTLKIQPAKLEDSAVYLCAEGVNSVDNEQFFGPGTRLTVL.

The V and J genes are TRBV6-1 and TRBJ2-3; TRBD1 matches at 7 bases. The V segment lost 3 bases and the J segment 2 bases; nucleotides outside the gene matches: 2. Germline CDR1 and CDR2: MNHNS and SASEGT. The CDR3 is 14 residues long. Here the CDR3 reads CASSEGQITDTQYF. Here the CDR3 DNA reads TGTGCCAGCAGTGAGGGACAGATCACAGATACGCAGTATTTT.

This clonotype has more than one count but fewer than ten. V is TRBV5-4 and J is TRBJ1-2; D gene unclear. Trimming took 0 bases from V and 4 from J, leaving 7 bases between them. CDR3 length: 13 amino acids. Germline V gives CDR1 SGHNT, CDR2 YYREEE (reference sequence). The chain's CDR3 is CASSLDPGYGYTF. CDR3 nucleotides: TGTGCCAGCAGCTTGGATCCAGGCTATGGCTACACCTTC.

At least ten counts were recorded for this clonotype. The CDR3 sequence: CASSPTQGSGKTQYF. CDR3 sequence (DNA): TGTGCCAGCAGCCCCACCCAGGGGTCGGGAAAGACCCAGTACTTC. This chain uses TRBV6-1 with TRBJ2-5; D perhaps matches TRBD1 (6 bases). Deletions cut 6 bases from V and 6 bases from J, with 20 bases between. Germline CDR1 is MNHNS and CDR2 is SASEGT. CDR3 length equals 15 residues.

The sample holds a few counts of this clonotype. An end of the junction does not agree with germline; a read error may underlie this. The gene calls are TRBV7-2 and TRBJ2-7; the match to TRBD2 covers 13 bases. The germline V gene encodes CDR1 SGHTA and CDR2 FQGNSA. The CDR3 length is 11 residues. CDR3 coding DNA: TGTGCCAGCAGGGGGACTAGCGGGGTTCACTTC. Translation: CASRGTSGVHF.

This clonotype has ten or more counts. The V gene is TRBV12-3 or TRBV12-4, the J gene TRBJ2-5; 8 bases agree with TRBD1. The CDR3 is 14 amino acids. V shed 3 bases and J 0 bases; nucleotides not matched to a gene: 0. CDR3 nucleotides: TGTGCCAGCAGTTTGGGACAGGACCAAGAGACCCAGTACTTC. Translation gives CASSLGQDQETQYF.

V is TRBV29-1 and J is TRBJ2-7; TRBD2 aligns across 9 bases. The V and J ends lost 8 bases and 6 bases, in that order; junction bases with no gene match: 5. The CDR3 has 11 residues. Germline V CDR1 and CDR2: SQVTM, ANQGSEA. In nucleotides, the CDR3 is TGCAGCCTGATTAGCGGGAGCGAGCAGTACTTC. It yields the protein CSLISGSEQYF.

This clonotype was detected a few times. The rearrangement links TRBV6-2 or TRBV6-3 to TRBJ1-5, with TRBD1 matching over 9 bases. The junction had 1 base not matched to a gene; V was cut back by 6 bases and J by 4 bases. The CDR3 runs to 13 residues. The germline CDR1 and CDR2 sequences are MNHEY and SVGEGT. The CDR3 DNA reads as TGTGCCAGCAGCGACAGGGGGAATCAGCCCCAGCATTTT. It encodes CASSDRGNQPQHF.

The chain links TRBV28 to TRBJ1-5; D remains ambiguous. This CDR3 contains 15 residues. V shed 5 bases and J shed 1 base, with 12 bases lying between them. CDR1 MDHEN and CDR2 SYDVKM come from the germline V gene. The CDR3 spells CASSMRAKSNQPQHF. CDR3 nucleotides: TGTGCCAGCAGTATGCGGGCGAAAAGCAATCAGCCCCAGCATTTT. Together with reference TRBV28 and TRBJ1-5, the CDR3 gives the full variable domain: DVKVTQSSRYLVKRTGEKVFLECVQDMDHENMFWYRQDPGLGLRLIYFSYDVKMKEKGDIPEGYSVSREKKERFSLILESASTNQTSMYLCASSMRAKSNQPQHFGDGTRLSIL.

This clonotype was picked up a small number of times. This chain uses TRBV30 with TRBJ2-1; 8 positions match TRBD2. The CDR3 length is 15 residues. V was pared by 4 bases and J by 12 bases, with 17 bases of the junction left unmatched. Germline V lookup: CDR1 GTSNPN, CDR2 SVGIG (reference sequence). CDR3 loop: CAWTGGGRDLTRQFF. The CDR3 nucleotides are TGTGCCTGGACCGGGGGGGGGAGGGACCTCACCCGGCAGTTCTTC. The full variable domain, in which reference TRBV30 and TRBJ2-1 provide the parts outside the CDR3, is SQTIHQWPATLVQPVGSPLSLECTVEGTSNPNLYWYRQAAGRGLQLLFYSVGIGQISSEVPQNLSASRPQDRQFILSSKKLLLSDSGFYLCAWTGGGRDLTRQFFGPGTRLTVL.

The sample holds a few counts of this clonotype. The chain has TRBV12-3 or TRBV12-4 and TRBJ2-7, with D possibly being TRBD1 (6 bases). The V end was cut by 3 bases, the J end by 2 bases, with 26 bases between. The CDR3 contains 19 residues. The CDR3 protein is CASSLATGTFTLAPYEQYF. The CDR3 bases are TGTGCCAGCAGTTTGGCGACCGGGACATTTACTCTGGCGCCCTACGAGCAGTACTTC.

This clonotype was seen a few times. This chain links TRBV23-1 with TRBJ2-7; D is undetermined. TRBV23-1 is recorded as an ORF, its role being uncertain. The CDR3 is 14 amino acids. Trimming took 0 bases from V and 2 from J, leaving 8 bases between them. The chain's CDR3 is CASSQSTWAYEQYF. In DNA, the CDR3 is TGCGCCAGCAGTCAATCAACTTGGGCCTACGAGCAGTACTTC.

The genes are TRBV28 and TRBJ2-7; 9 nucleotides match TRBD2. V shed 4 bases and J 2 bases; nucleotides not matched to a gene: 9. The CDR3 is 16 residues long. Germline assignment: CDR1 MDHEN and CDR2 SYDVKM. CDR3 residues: CASSSAGGGITYEQYF. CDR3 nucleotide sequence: TGTGCCAGCAGTTCCGCGGGGGGGGGGATTACCTACGAGCAGTACTTC.

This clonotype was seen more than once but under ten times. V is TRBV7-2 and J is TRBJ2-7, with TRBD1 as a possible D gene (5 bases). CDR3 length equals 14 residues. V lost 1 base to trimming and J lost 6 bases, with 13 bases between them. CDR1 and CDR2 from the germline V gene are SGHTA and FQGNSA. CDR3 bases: TGTGCCAGCAGCTTAGTGGGGCTTGACCTCGAGCAGTACTTC. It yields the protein CASSLVGLDLEQYF.

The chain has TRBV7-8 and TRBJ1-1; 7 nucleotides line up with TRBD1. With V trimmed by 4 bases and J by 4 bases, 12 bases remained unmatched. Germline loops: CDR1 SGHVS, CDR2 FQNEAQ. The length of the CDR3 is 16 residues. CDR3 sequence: CASSSRDRALGTEAFF. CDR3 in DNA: TGTGCCAGCAGCTCTCGCGACAGGGCTCTGGGCACTGAAGCTTTCTTT.

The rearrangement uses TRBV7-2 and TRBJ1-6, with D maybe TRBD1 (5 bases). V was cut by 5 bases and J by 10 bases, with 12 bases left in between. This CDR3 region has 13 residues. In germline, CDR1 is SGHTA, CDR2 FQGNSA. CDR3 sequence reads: CASSKSGQSPLHF. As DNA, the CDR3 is TGTGCCAGCAGCAAGTCGGGGCAATCACCCCTCCACTTT.

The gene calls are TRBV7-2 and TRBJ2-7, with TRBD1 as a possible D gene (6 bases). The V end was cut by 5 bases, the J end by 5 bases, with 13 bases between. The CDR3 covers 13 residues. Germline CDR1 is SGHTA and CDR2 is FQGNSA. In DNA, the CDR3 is TGTGCCAGCAGCCCCGGACAGACTAACGAGCAGTACTTC. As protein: CASSPGQTNEQYF.

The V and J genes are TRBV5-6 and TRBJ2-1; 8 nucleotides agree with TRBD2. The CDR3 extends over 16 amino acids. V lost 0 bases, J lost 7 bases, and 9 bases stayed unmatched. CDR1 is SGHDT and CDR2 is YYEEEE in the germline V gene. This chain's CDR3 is CASSLGAGGAPNEQFF. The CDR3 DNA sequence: TGTGCCAGCAGCTTGGGGGCGGGGGGAGCTCCTAATGAGCAGTTCTTC.

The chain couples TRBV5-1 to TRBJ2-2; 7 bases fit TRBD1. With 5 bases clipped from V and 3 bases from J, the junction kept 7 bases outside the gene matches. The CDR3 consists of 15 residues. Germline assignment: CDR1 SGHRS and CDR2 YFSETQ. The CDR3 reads CASSPLTGYTGELFF. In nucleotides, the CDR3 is TGCGCCAGCAGTCCCCTGACAGGGTACACCGGGGAGCTGTTTTTT.

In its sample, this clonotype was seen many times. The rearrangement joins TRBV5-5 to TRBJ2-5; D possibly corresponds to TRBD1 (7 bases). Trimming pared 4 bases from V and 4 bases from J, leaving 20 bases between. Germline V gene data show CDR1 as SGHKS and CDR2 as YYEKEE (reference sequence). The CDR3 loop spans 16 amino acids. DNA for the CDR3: TGTGCCAGCAGCCTAACGACAGGAGGGGGCATAGAGACCCAGTACTTC. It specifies CASSLTTGGGIETQYF.

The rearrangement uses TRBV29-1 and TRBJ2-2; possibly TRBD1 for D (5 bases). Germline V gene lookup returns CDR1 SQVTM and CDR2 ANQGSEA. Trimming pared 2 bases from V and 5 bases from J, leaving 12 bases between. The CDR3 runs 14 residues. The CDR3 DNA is TGCAGCGTTGAAAGGCAGGGTTCAACCGGGGAGCTGTTTTTT. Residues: CSVERQGSTGELFF.

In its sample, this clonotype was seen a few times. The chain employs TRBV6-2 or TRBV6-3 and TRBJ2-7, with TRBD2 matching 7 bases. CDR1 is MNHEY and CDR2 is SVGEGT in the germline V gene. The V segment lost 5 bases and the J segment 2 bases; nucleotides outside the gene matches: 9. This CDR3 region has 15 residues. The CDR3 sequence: CASSRELATTYEQYF. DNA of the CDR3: TGTGCCAGCAGTCGGGAACTAGCGACGACCTACGAGCAGTACTTC.

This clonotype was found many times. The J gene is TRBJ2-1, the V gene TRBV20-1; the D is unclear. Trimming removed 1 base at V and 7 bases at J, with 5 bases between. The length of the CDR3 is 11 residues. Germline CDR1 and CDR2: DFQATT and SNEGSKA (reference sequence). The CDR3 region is CSARGVNEQFF. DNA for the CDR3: TGCAGTGCTAGAGGGGTTAATGAGCAGTTCTTC.

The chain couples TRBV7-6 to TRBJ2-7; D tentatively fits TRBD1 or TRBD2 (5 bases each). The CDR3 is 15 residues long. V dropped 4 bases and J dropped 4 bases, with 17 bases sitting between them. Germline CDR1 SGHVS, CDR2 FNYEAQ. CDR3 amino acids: CASSSNPGRQYEQYF. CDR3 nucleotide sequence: TGTGCCAGCAGCTCGAATCCGGGACGTCAATACGAGCAGTACTTC.

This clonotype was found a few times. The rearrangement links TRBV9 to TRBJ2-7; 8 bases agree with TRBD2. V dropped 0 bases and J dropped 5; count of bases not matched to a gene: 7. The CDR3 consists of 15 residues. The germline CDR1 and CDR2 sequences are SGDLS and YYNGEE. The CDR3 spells CASSVDGTRPNEQYF. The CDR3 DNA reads TGTGCCAGCAGCGTAGATGGGACTAGACCTAACGAGCAGTACTTC.